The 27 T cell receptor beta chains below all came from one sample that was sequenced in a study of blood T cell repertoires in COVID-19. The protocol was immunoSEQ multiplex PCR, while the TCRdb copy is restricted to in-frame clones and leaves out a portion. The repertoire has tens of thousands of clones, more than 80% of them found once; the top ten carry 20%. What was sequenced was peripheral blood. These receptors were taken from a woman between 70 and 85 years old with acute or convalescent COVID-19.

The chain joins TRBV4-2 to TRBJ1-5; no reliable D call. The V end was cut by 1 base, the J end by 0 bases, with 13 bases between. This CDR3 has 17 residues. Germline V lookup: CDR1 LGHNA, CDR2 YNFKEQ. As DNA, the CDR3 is TGTGCCAGCAGCCAAGTCGCGAAAAGCTATAGCAATCAGCCCCAGCATTTT. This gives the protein CASSQVAKSYSNQPQHF.

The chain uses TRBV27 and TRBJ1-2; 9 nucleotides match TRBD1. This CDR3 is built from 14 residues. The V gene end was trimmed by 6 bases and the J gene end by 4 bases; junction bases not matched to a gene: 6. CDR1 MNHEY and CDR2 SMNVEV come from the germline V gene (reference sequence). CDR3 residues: CASSRGQGPYGYTF. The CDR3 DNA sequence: TGTGCCAGCAGCCGAGGACAGGGGCCCTATGGCTACACCTTC.

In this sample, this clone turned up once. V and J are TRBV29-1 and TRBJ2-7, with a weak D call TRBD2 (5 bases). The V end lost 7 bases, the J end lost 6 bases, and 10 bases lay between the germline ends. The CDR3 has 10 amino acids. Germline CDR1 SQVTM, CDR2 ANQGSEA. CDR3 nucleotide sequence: TGCAGCGCCCTGGACTCCGAGCAGTACTTC. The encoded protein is CSALDSEQYF.

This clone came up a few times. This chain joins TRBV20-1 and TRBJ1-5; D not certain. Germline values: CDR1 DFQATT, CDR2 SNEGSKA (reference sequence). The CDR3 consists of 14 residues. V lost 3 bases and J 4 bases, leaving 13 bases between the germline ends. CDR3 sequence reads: CSASSRQVNQPQHF. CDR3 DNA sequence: TGCAGTGCTAGTTCAAGGCAGGTTAATCAGCCCCAGCATTTT.

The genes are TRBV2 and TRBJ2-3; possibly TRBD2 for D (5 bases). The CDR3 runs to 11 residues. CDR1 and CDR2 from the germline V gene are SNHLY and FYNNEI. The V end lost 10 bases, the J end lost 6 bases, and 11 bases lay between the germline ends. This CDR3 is CATRPGDTQYF. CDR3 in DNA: TGTGCCACCCGGCCGGGGGATACGCAGTATTTT.

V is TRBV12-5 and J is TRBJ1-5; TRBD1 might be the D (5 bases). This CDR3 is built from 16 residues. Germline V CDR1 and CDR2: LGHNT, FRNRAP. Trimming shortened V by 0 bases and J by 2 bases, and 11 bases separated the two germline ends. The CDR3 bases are TGTGCTAGTGGTTTGGTTGGGGGAGGGGGCAATCAGCCCCAGCATTTT. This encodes CASGLVGGGGNQPQHF.

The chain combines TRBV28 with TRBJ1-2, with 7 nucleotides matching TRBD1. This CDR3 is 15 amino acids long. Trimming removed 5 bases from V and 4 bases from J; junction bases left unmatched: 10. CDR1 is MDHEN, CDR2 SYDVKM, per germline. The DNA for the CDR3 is TGTGCCAGCAGTCCCCGGGACAGACAAGCCTATGGCTACACCTTC. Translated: CASSPRDRQAYGYTF.

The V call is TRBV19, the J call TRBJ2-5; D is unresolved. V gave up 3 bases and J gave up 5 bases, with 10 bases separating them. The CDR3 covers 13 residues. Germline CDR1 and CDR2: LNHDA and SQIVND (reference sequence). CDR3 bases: TGTGCCAGTAGTATTGGTGCTCGGGAGACCCAGTACTTC. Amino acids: CASSIGARETQYF.

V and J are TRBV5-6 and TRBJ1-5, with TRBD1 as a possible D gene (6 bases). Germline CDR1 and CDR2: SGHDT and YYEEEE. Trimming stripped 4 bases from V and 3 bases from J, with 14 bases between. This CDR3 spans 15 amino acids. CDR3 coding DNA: TGTGCCAGCAGCCCCCGGTCAGGGGACAATCAGCCCCAGCATTTT. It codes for CASSPRSGDNQPQHF. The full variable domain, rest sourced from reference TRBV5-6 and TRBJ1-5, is DAGVTQSPTHLIKTRGQQVTLRCSPKSGHDTVSWYQQALGQGPQFIFQYYEEEERQRGNFPDRFSGHQFPNYSSELNVNALLLGDSALYLCASSPRSGDNQPQHFGDGTRLSIL.

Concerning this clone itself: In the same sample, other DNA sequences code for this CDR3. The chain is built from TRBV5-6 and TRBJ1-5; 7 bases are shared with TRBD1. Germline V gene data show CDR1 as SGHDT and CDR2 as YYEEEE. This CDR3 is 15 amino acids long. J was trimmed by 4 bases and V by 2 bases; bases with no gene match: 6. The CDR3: CASSFRQGRNQPQHF. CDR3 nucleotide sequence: TGTGCCAGCAGCTTTAGACAGGGCAGGAATCAGCCCCAGCATTTT.

The CDR3: CASSPLNAGGYGYTF. DNA for the CDR3: TGTGCCAGCTCACCCCTAAACGCGGGGGGCTATGGCTACACCTTC. The genes are TRBV18 and TRBJ1-2; possibly TRBD1 for D (5 bases). Trimming cost V 3 bases and J 4 bases, with 15 bases left between them. CDR1 is KGHSH and CDR2 is LQKENI in the germline V gene. CDR3 length: 15 amino acids.

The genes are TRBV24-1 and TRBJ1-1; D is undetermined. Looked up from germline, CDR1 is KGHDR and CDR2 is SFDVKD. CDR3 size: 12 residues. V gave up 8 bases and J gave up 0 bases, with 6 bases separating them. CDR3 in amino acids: CATTVMNTEAFF. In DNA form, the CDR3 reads TGTGCCACCACGGTCATGAACACTGAAGCTTTCTTT.

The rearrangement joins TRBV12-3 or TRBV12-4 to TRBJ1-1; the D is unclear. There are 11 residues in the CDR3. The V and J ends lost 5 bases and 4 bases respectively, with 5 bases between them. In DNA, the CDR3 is TGTGCCAGCAGTCGTCTCACTGAAGCTTTCTTT. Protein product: CASSRLTEAFF.

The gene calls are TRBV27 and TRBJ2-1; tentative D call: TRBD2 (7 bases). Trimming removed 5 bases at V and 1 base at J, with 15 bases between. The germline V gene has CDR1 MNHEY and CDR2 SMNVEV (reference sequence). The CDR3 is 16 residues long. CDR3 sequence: CASSALGGRSYNEQFF. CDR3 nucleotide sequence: TGTGCCAGCAGTGCCTTGGGGGGGCGTTCCTACAATGAGCAGTTCTTC.

Here the CDR3 reads CASTTNVRGDYGYTF. The CDR3 DNA reads as TGTGCCAGCACCACAAATGTCAGGGGCGACTATGGCTACACCTTC. The rearrangement uses TRBV6-5 and TRBJ1-2; weak D call: TRBD1 (6 bases). The CDR3 extends over 15 amino acids. Germline V gene lookup returns CDR1 MNHEY and CDR2 SVGAGI. V shed 7 bases and J shed 3 bases, with 18 bases lying between them.

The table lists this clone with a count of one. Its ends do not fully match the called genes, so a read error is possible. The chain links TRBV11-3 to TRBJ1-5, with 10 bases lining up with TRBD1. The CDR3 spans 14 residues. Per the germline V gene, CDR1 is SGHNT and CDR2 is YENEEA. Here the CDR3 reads CASSLTGGKQPQHF. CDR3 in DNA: TGTGCCAGCAGCTTGACAGGGGGCAAACAGCCCCAGCATTTT. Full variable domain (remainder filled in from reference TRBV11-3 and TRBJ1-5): EAGVVQSPRYKIIEKKQPVAFWCNPISGHNTLYWYLQNLGQGPELLIRYENEEAVDDSQLPKDRFSAERLKGVDSTLKIQPAELGDSAVYLCASSLTGGKQPQHFGDGTRLSIL.

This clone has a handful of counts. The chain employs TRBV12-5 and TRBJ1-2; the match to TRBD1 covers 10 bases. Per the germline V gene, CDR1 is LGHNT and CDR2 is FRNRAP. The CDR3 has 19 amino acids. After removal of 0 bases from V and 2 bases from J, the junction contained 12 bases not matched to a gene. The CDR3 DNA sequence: TGTGCTAGTGGTTTGGTAGGGAACGTATTGGGACAGGGGAACTATGGCTACACCTTC. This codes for CASGLVGNVLGQGNYGYTF.

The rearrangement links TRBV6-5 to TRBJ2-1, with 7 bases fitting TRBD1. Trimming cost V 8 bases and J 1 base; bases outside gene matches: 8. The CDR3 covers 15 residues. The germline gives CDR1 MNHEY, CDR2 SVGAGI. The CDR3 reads CASRPGQASYNEQFF. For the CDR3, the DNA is TGTGCCAGCCGTCCAGGACAGGCATCCTACAATGAGCAGTTCTTC.

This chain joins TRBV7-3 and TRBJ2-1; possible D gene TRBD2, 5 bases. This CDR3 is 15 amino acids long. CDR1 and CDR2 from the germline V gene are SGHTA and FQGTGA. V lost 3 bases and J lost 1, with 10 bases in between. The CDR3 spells CASSLGRGSYNEQFF. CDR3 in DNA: TGTGCCAGCAGCTTGGGCCGGGGATCCTACAATGAGCAGTTCTTC.

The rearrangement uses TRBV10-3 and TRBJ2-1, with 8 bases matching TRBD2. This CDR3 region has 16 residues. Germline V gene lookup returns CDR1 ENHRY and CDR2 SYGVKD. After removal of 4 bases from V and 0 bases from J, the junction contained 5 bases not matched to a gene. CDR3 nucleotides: TGTGCCATCAGTGGGGCAGCGGGGGTCTCCTACAATGAGCAGTTCTTC. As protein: CAISGAAGVSYNEQFF.

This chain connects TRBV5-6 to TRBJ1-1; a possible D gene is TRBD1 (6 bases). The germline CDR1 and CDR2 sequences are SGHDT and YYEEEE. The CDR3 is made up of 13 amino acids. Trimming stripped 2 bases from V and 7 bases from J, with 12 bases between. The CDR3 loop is CASSFTGPSEAFF. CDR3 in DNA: TGTGCCAGCAGCTTCACAGGGCCAAGTGAAGCTTTCTTT. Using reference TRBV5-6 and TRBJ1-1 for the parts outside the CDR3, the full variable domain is DAGVTQSPTHLIKTRGQQVTLRCSPKSGHDTVSWYQQALGQGPQFIFQYYEEEERQRGNFPDRFSGHQFPNYSSELNVNALLLGDSALYLCASSFTGPSEAFFGQGTRLTVV.

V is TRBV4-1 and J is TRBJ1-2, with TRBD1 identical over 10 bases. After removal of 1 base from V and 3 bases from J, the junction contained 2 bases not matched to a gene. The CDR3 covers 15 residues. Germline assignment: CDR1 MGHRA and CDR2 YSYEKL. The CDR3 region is CASSQVGQGDYGYTF. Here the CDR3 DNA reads TGCGCCAGCAGCCAAGTAGGACAGGGGGACTATGGCTACACCTTC.

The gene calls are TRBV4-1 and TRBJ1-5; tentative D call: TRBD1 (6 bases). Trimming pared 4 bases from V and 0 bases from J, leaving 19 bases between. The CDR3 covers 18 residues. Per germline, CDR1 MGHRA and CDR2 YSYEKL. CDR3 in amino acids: CASSRTLYRVNSNQPQHF. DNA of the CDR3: TGCGCCAGCAGCCGAACCCTATACAGGGTCAATAGCAATCAGCCCCAGCATTTT.

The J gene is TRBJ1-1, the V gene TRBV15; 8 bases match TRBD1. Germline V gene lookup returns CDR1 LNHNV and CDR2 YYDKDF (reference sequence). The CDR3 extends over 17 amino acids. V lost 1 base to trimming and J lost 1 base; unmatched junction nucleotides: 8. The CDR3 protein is CATSRAPSGGKNTEAFF. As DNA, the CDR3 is TGTGCCACCAGCAGAGCACCCTCAGGGGGCAAGAACACTGAAGCTTTCTTT.

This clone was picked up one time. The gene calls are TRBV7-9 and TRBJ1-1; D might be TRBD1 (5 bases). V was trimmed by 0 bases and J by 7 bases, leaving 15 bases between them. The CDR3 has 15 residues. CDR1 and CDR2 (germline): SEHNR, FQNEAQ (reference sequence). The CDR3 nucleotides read TGTGCCAGCAGCTTAGCAAGGGGAGGGTTCAGTGAAGCTTTCTTT. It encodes CASSLARGGFSEAFF.

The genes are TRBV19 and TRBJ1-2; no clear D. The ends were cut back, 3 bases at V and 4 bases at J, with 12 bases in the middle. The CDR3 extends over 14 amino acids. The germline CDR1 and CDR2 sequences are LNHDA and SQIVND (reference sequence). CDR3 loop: CASSITTLIYGYTF. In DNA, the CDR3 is TGTGCCAGTAGTATTACTACCTTGATCTATGGCTACACCTTC. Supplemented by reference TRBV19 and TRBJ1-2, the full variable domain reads DGGITQSPKYLFRKEGQNVTLSCEQNLNHDAMYWYRQDPGQGLRLIYYSQIVNDFQKGDIAEGYSVSREKKESFPLTVTSAQKNPTAFYLCASSITTLIYGYTFGSGTRLTVV.

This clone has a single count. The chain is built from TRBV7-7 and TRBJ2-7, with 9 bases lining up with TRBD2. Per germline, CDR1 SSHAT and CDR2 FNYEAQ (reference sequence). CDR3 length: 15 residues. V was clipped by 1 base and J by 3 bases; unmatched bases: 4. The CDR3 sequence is CASSLEASGNYEQYF. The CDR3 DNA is TGTGCCAGCAGCTTAGAGGCTAGCGGGAACTACGAGCAGTACTTC.